These 28 T cell receptor beta chains were all obtained from the same sample, sequenced in a study of control samples from healthy donors and cancer patients. Repertoires were generated with immunoSEQ multiplex PCR, while TCRdb's copy carries only in-frame clones and drops some. The table records approximately 230,000 clones, roughly four fifths of them present only once. Sequenced input: PBMCs. These receptors all stem from a woman aged 55-70 years with lung cancer.

This chain joins TRBV9 and TRBJ1-4, with 9 positions matching TRBD1. The CDR3 length is 15 residues. The J segment lost 8 bases and the V segment lost 3 bases, leaving 8 bases of the junction unmatched. From germline, CDR1 is SGDLS and CDR2 YYNGEE. In DNA form, the CDR3 reads TGTGCCAGCAGCGCCCACGGGACAGGGTCGGAAAAACTGTTTTTT. It yields the protein CASSAHGTGSEKLFF.

The chain has TRBV5-6 and TRBJ2-5; 8 positions agree with TRBD1. The J segment lost 6 bases and the V segment lost 6 bases, leaving 4 bases of the junction unmatched. Germline V gene sequence: CDR1 SGHDT, CDR2 YYEEEE. This CDR3 is 12 amino acids long. The CDR3 bases are TGTGCCAGCACGACAGGGGTAAAGACCCAGTACTTC. The encoded protein is CASTTGVKTQYF.

The rearrangement links TRBV7-9 to TRBJ2-7, with D tentatively TRBD2 (6 bases). The CDR3 is made up of 12 amino acids. V gave up 8 bases and J gave up 5 bases, with 13 bases separating them. Per the germline V gene, CDR1 is SEHNR and CDR2 is FQNEAQ (reference sequence). CDR3 coding DNA: TGTGCCAGCCAGCGGGCGGGTGACGAGCAGTACTTC. This codes for CASQRAGDEQYF.

The chain links TRBV28 to TRBJ1-2; D gene uncertain. Germline-derived CDR1 and CDR2 are MDHEN and SYDVKM. This CDR3 region has 15 residues. Deletions cut 2 bases from V and 0 bases from J, with 10 bases between. CDR3 protein: CASSLGRGSNYGYTF. The CDR3, as DNA: TGTGCCAGCAGTTTAGGCCGGGGTTCTAACTATGGCTACACCTTC.

The V call is TRBV2, the J call TRBJ2-1, with unresolved D. Trimming took off 5 bases at V and 9 bases at J, with 11 bases between the two ends. The CDR3 has 12 residues. From germline, CDR1 is SNHLY and CDR2 FYNNEI. As DNA, the CDR3 is TGTGCCAGCAGTCCTATGATGGGTGAGCAGTTCTTC. Its protein product is CASSPMMGEQFF.

This clone was seen a single time. This sequence joins TRBV6-5 and TRBJ2-1; 11 bases are shared with TRBD1. Germline loops: CDR1 MNHEY, CDR2 SVGAGI. This CDR3 is 15 amino acids long. V dropped 5 bases and J dropped 6; count of bases not matched to a gene: 6. This CDR3 reads CASSPDRGRANEQFF. CDR3 DNA sequence: TGTGCCAGCAGTCCGGACAGGGGGCGGGCCAATGAGCAGTTCTTC.

This clone came up a few times. The V gene is TRBV3-1 (or the pseudogene TRBV3-2), the J gene TRBJ1-2; the match to TRBD1 covers 7 bases. V was clipped by 5 bases and J by 6 bases; unmatched bases: 6. Germline assignment: CDR1 LGHDT and CDR2 YNNKEL (reference sequence). This CDR3 contains 13 residues. CDR3 bases: TGTGCCAGCAGCTCGGACAGGAGTCATGGCTACACCTTC. Translated, it gives CASSSDRSHGYTF.

V usage is TRBV20-1 and J usage is TRBJ2-3, with 8 bases aligning to TRBD2. Germline values: CDR1 DFQATT, CDR2 SNEGSKA (reference sequence). V shed 3 bases, J shed 4 bases, and the junction held 15 bases outside the gene matches. The CDR3 spans 17 residues. This CDR3 is CSASPRGSGGSPDTQYF. DNA of the CDR3: TGCAGTGCTAGTCCCCGGGGCAGCGGGGGAAGTCCAGATACGCAGTATTTT.

This chain connects TRBV19 to TRBJ1-1, with 12 bases that match TRBD1. This CDR3 spans 18 amino acids. Germline trimming cut 6 bases from V and 1 base from J; bases unmatched to any gene: 12. Germline V gives CDR1 LNHDA, CDR2 SQIVND (reference sequence). The CDR3 DNA is TGTGCCAGTAGCCTAATGCCGGGACAGGGGGCCAAGAACACTGAAGCTTTCTTT. Its translation: CASSLMPGQGAKNTEAFF.

The count of this clone is one. The chain is built from TRBV9 and TRBJ2-7, with TRBD2 identical over 11 bases. The CDR3 runs 15 residues. Germline V gene sequence: CDR1 SGDLS, CDR2 YYNGEE. After removal of 2 bases from V and 5 bases from J, the junction contained 6 bases not matched to a gene. The CDR3 DNA follows: TGTGCCAGCAGCGTCTCTAGCGGGGGGTGGGACGAGCAGTACTTC. Protein sequence: CASSVSSGGWDEQYF.

This sequence joins TRBV16 and TRBJ1-1, with 8 bases lining up with TRBD1. The germline CDR1 and CDR2 sequences are KGHSY and FQNENV. The CDR3 covers 15 residues. Trimming removed 3 bases from V and 4 bases from J; junction bases left unmatched: 7. The CDR3 DNA reads TGTGCCAGCAGCCATGACTACAGGGGGGGCACTGAAGCTTTCTTT. Translation: CASSHDYRGGTEAFF.

V gene TRBV18 combines with J gene TRBJ2-1, with 12 bases matching TRBD2. The V and J ends lost 5 bases and 3 bases, in that order; junction bases with no gene match: 5. This CDR3 has 16 amino acids. Germline values: CDR1 KGHSH, CDR2 LQKENI. CDR3 region: CASSSGLAGYYNEQFF. The CDR3, as DNA: TGTGCCAGCTCATCTGGACTAGCGGGATACTACAATGAGCAGTTCTTC.

This chain links TRBV14 with TRBJ2-1; TRBD2 matches at 10 bases. CDR1 is SGHDN and CDR2 is FVKESK in the germline V gene. The ends lost 4 bases at V and 2 bases at J; junction bases unmatched: 2. The CDR3 length is 15 residues. The CDR3 bases are TGTGCCAGCAGCCCAGGACTAGCGGCCTACAATGAGCAGTTCTTC. This gives the protein CASSPGLAAYNEQFF.

Here the CDR3 reads CASSQTTGPTYEQYF. The DNA for the CDR3 is TGCGCCAGCAGCCAAACGACCGGGCCAACCTACGAGCAGTACTTC. V and J are TRBV4-1 and TRBJ2-7, with unresolved D. This CDR3 is 15 amino acids long. Trimming took off 2 bases at V and 2 bases at J, with 13 bases between the two ends. The germline gives CDR1 MGHRA, CDR2 YSYEKL.

The gene calls are TRBV7-9 and TRBJ1-1; 7 nucleotides agree with TRBD1. The CDR3 runs 16 residues. J was trimmed by 1 base and V by 7 bases; bases with no gene match: 12. Per germline, CDR1 SEHNR and CDR2 FQNEAQ (reference sequence). In nucleotides, the CDR3 is TGTGCCAGCACTATTGGGAGGGGGCTTAGGAACACTGAAGCTTTCTTT. Translating it yields CASTIGRGLRNTEAFF.

The V call is TRBV5-1, the J call TRBJ2-7, with 13 bases identical to TRBD2. From germline, CDR1 is SGHRS and CDR2 YFSETQ. V was clipped by 4 bases and J by 1 base; unmatched bases: 2. This CDR3 spans 15 amino acids. The CDR3 protein is CASSRGLAGSYEQYF. Here the CDR3 DNA reads TGCGCCAGCAGCCGGGGACTAGCGGGGTCCTACGAGCAGTACTTC.

The V call is TRBV3-1 (or the pseudogene TRBV3-2), the J call TRBJ2-5, with 11 bases fitting TRBD2. From germline, CDR1 is LGHDT and CDR2 YNNKEL (reference sequence). The V segment lost 6 bases and the J segment 4 bases; nucleotides outside the gene matches: 7. The CDR3 length is 15 residues. CDR3 in amino acids: CASSRSGRVGETQYF. CDR3 bases: TGTGCCAGCAGTCGTAGCGGGAGGGTTGGAGAGACCCAGTACTTC.

The chain recombines TRBV5-1 with TRBJ1-6; 10 bases match TRBD1. Germline V lookup: CDR1 SGHRS, CDR2 YFSETQ. This CDR3 is built from 15 residues. V was pared by 4 bases and J by 14 bases, with 12 bases of the junction left unmatched. CDR3 region: CASSPGQGEFETLHF. CDR3 sequence (DNA): TGCGCCAGCAGCCCCGGACAGGGGGAGTTCGAGACCCTCCACTTT.

This sequence joins TRBV7-9 and TRBJ2-1; D call uncertain. Trimming shortened V by 1 base and J by 4 bases, and 8 bases separated the two germline ends. CDR1 is SEHNR, CDR2 FQNEAQ, per germline (reference sequence). The CDR3 is 14 amino acids. CDR3 nucleotide sequence: TGTGCCAGCAGCTTAGTTGGGCCTTACAATGAGCAGTTCTTC. Protein sequence: CASSLVGPYNEQFF.

This sequence joins TRBV7-3 and TRBJ1-2, with D perhaps TRBD1 (6 bases). The CDR3 is 13 amino acids. Germline assignment: CDR1 SGHTA and CDR2 FQGTGA. V gave up 5 bases and J gave up 5 bases, with 12 bases separating them. The CDR3 loop is CASSPGQGYGYTF. CDR3 sequence (DNA): TGTGCCAGCAGCCCCGGCCAGGGGTATGGCTACACCTTC. The full variable domain, its missing parts supplied by reference TRBV7-3 and TRBJ1-2, is GAGVSQTPSNKVTEKGKYVELRCDPISGHTALYWYRQSLGQGPEFLIYFQGTGAADDSGLPNDRFFAVRPEGSVSTLKIQRTERGDSAVYLCASSPGQGYGYTFGSGTRLTVV.

The chain is built from TRBV9 and TRBJ2-7, with 14 bases identical to TRBD2. Trimming at V came to 4 bases and at J to 2 bases, leaving 8 bases not matched to a gene. The CDR3 length is 17 residues. Germline CDR1 and CDR2: SGDLS and YYNGEE. CDR3 loop: CASSLGTSGSSAYEQYF. The CDR3 region has the DNA TGTGCCAGCAGCCTCGGGACTAGCGGGAGTTCCGCCTACGAGCAGTACTTC.

This chain uses TRBV6-5 with TRBJ2-3; no definite D call. The CDR3 loop spans 12 amino acids. CDR1 is MNHEY, CDR2 SVGAGI, per germline. V was trimmed by 5 bases and J by 2 bases, leaving 5 bases between them. CDR3 bases: TGTGCCAGCAGTACGAACACAGATACGCAGTATTTT. Translated: CASSTNTDTQYF.

The J gene is TRBJ2-7, the V gene TRBV9; D not resolved. Trimming left V 0 bases short and J 2 bases short, with 12 bases between. The germline gives CDR1 SGDLS, CDR2 YYNGEE. This CDR3 has 15 residues. The CDR3 DNA reads as TGTGCCAGCAGCGTAGGGGGAACAGTCCCCTACGAGCAGTACTTC. This gives the protein CASSVGGTVPYEQYF.

This clone was seen a handful of times. The chain uses TRBV7-9 and TRBJ2-1; 12 bases agree with TRBD2. Unmatched junction bases numbered 11, after V lost 5 bases and J lost 9 bases. CDR1 SEHNR and CDR2 FQNEAQ come from the germline V gene (reference sequence). The CDR3 is 16 amino acids. The CDR3 spells CASSAPGLAGLAEQFF. The CDR3 DNA reads as TGTGCCAGCAGCGCCCCGGGACTAGCGGGCCTCGCTGAGCAGTTCTTC. Full variable domain (remainder filled in from reference TRBV7-9 and TRBJ2-1): DTGVSQNPRHKITKRGQNVTFRCDPISEHNRLYWYRQTLGQGPEFLTYFQNEAQLEKSRLLSDRFSAERPKGSFSTLEIQRTEQGDSAMYLCASSAPGLAGLAEQFFGPGTRLTVL.

This chain connects TRBV12-3 or TRBV12-4 to TRBJ1-2; D is uncertain. Trimming took 4 bases from V and 5 from J, leaving 5 bases between them. CDR3 length: 11 residues. The CDR3 loop is CASSSGYGYTF. CDR3 in DNA: TGTGCCAGCAGTTCCGGATATGGCTACACCTTC.

V gene TRBV7-2 combines with J gene TRBJ1-5; D might be TRBD1 (6 bases). With 2 bases removed from V and 5 bases from J, the gap between germline ends came to 10 bases. The V gene's germline CDR1 is SGHTA and CDR2 FQGNSA. The CDR3 is 14 residues long. CDR3 coding DNA: TGTGCCAGCAGCTTACTAGGGGGAGATCAGCCCCAGCATTTT. Encoded protein: CASSLLGGDQPQHF. Full variable domain (outside the CDR3, taken from reference TRBV7-2 and TRBJ1-5): GAGVSQSPSNKVTEKGKDVELRCDPISGHTALYWYRQSLGQGLEFLIYFQGNSAPDKSGLPSDRFSAERTGGSVSTLTIQRTQQEDSAVYLCASSLLGGDQPQHFGDGTRLSIL.

The CDR3 loop is CASTGLAGGLLNTGELFF. The CDR3, as DNA: TGTGCCAGCACCGGACTAGCGGGGGGTCTTCTTAACACCGGGGAGCTGTTTTTT. This chain joins TRBV5-6 and TRBJ2-2; TRBD2 matches 14 bases. The length of the CDR3 is 18 residues. From germline, CDR1 is SGHDT and CDR2 YYEEEE. V lost 6 bases and J lost 2; bases outside the gene matches: 9.

The chain joins TRBV7-9 to TRBJ2-2; 11 bases align to TRBD1. Looked up from germline, CDR1 is SEHNR and CDR2 is FQNEAQ (reference sequence). J lost 3 bases, V lost 5 bases, and 5 bases had no gene match. The CDR3 sequence is 16 residues long. The CDR3 sequence is CASSRGQGGDTGELFF. In DNA, the CDR3 is TGTGCCAGCAGCCGGGGACAGGGGGGAGACACCGGGGAGCTGTTTTTT.